This T cell receptor beta chain appears in the sequencing data of a study of blood T cell repertoires in COVID-19. In the study overall: Sites in the United States, Italy and Spain provided acute and convalescent COVID-19 samples.

Data came from immunoSEQ multiplex PCR; TCRdb stores just in-frame clones and leaves some out. This sample has 39,000 or so clones, with 81% found just once. Germline V lookup: CDR1 WSHSY, CDR2 SAAADI. V was clipped by 8 bases and J by 3 bases, with 4 bases between them. This CDR3 has 11 residues. The source material was peripheral blood. The rearrangement uses TRBV10-2 and TRBJ2-2; D not resolved. The origin of this receptor is a man aged 40-49 years with active or convalescent COVID-19. The CDR3 DNA follows: TGCGCCAGCTCTTACACCGGGGAGCTGTTTTTT. This codes for CASSYTGELFF.